This T cell receptor beta chain was found in a study of cytomegalovirus exposure and HLA in healthy donors. Trimming removed 3 bases from V and 6 bases from J, with 11 bases in between. CDR1 and CDR2 (germline): KGHSH, LQKENI. The CDR3 length is 13 residues. This clone was seen only a few times. Researchers ran the PCR with 60 Vbeta and 13 Jbeta primers. Libraries were prepared by immunoSEQ multiplex PCR; TCRdb keeps only in-frame clonotypes and omits some of them. The sample has a few hundred thousand clones; roughly 75% are singletons. This receptor was identified in a woman under 40 in good health and CMV-seronegative. Sequenced input: PBMCs. The gene calls are TRBV18 and TRBJ1-1; no reliable D call. CDR3 nucleotide sequence: TGTGCCAGCTCACCGGGCAAACCCTCTGAAGCTTTCTTT. Its protein product is CASSPGKPSEAFF.